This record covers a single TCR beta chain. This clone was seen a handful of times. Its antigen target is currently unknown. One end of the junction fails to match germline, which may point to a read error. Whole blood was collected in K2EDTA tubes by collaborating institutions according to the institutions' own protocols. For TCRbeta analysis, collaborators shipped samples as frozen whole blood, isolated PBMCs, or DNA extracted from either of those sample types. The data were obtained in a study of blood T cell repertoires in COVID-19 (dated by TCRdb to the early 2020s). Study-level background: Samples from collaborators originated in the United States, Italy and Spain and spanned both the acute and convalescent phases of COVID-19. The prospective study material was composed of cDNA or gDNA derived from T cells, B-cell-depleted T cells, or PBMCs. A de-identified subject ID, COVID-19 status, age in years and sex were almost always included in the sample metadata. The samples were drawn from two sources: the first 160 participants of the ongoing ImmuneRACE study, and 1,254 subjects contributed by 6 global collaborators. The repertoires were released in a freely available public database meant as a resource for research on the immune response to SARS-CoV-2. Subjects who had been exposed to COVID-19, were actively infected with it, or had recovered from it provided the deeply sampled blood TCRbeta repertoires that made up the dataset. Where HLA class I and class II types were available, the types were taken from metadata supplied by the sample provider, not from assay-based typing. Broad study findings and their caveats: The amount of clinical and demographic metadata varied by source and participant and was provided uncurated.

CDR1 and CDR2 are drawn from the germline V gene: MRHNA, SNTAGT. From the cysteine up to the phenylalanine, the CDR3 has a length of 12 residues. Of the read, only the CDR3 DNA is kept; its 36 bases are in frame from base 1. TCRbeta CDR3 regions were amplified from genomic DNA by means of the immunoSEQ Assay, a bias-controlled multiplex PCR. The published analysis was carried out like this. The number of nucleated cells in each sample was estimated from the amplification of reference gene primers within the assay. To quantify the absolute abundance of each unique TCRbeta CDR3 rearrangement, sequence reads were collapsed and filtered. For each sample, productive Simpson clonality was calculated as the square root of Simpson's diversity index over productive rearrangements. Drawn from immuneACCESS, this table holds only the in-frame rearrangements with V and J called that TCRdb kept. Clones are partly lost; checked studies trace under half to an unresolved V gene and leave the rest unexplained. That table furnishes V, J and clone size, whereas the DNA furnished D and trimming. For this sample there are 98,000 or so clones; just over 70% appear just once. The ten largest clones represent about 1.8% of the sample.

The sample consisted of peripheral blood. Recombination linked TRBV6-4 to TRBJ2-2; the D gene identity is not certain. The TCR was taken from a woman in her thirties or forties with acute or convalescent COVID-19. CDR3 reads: CASSGNSGELFF. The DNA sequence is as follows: TGTGCCAGCAGTGGGAACAGCGGGGAGCTGTTTTTT.